These 26 T cell receptor beta chains came from one sample sequenced in a study of T cells in Graves' hyperthyroidism and ophthalmopathy. Amplified regions were TCR beta CDR3 sequences from RNA transcripts. HTBI primers were the set used in a first-round RT-PCR of the TCR CDR3. TCRdb redid the calling of the multiplex PCR reads with MiXCR, one entry per CDR3 protein. This table holds around 350,000 distinct CDR3 sequences, approximately 19% found once. Sequenced: blood. The receptors were gathered from a young woman with Graves' hyperthyroidism.

The chain joins TRBV7-3 to TRBJ2-5, with 10 bases aligning to TRBD1. CDR3 size: 15 residues. J lost 1 base, V lost 6 bases, and 5 bases had no gene match. CDR1 and CDR2 from the germline V gene are SGHTA and FQGTGA. CDR3 sequence reads: CASSARTGGQETQYF. The DNA of the CDR3 is TGTGCCAGCAGTGCCCGGACAGGGGGCCAAGAGACCCAGTACTTC. The whole variable domain, remainder taken from reference TRBV7-3 and TRBJ2-5, is GAGVSQTPSNKVTEKGKYVELRCDPISGHTALYWYRQSLGQGPEFLIYFQGTGAADDSGLPNDRFFAVRPEGSVSTLKIQRTERGDSAVYLCASSARTGGQETQYFGPGTRLLVL.

In this sample, this clonotype turned up many times. V usage is TRBV9 and J usage is TRBJ2-7, with D hard to call. The CDR3 consists of 15 residues. V was cut by 0 bases and J by 1 base, with 11 bases left in between. The germline CDR1 and CDR2 sequences are SGDLS and YYNGEE. CDR3: CASSVEWSSSYEQYF. As DNA, the CDR3 is TGTGCCAGCAGCGTAGAGTGGTCCTCTTCCTACGAGCAGTACTTC.

In this sample, this clonotype turned up many times. The chain employs TRBV19 and TRBJ1-1; D remains unclear. CDR1 and CDR2 from the germline V gene are LNHDA and SQIVND (reference sequence). CDR3 length: 14 amino acids. Trimming removed 6 bases at V and 7 bases at J, with 18 bases between. CDR3 coding DNA: TGTGCCAGTAGCATCCAAACTGAGGAGGGTGAAGCTTTCTTT. Its protein product is CASSIQTEEGEAFF.

This clonotype has at least ten counts. The rearrangement uses TRBV7-8 and TRBJ2-7; D gene uncertain. The V gene lost 5 bases and the J gene lost 2 bases, with 13 bases spanning the gap. Germline V gene sequence: CDR1 SGHVS, CDR2 FQNEAQ. The length of the CDR3 is 14 residues. The CDR3: CASSQTTGAYEQYF. In DNA, the CDR3 is TGTGCCAGCAGCCAAACGACTGGAGCCTACGAGCAGTACTTC.

In regard to this clonotype: An end of the junction differs from the germline gene, which may be a read error. The V and J genes are TRBV6-1 and TRBJ1-2; unclear D gene. Germline values: CDR1 MNHNS, CDR2 SASEGT. The CDR3 has 14 amino acids. CDR3: CACSEVWGVYGYTF. The CDR3 coding sequence is TGTGCCTGCAGTGAAGTTTGGGGAGTCTATGGCTACACCTTC.

This clonotype was counted many times. J is TRBJ1-1 and V is TRBV11-3, with D perhaps matching TRBD1 (5 bases). Looked up from germline, CDR1 is SGHNT and CDR2 is YENEEA. The CDR3 is 14 amino acids. V lost 3 bases to trimming and J lost 0 bases, with 8 bases between them. For the CDR3, the DNA is TGTGCCAGCAGCTTGGCAGGGATGAACACTGAAGCTTTCTTT. Translated: CASSLAGMNTEAFF.

This clonotype was recorded at least ten times. The chain joins TRBV10-1 to TRBJ1-2; maybe TRBD1 (5 bases). The CDR3 is 17 residues long. V lost 4 bases and J 0 bases, leaving 18 bases between the germline ends. Germline V gene lookup returns CDR1 WNHNN and CDR2 SYGVQD (reference sequence). The CDR3 reads CASSGGREAPTNYGYTF. DNA for the CDR3: TGCGCCAGCAGTGGGGGGAGGGAGGCCCCGACTAACTATGGCTACACCTTC.

V and J are TRBV15 and TRBJ1-1; no definite D call. This CDR3 spans 16 amino acids. Germline CDR1 is LNHNV and CDR2 is YYDKDF (reference sequence). Trimming took off 0 bases at V and 0 bases at J, with 11 bases between the two ends. CDR3 sequence: CATSRDSAPMNTEAFF. The CDR3 nucleotides are TGTGCCACCAGCAGAGATAGCGCACCCATGAACACTGAAGCTTTCTTT.

This clonotype appeared many times. This chain connects TRBV5-1 to TRBJ2-5; TRBD1 is a possible D gene (6 bases). The germline V and J ends were trimmed by 7 bases and 3 bases, with 10 bases remaining between them. CDR1 SGHRS and CDR2 YFSETQ come from the germline V gene. The CDR3 extends over 12 amino acids. The CDR3 DNA is TGCGCCAGCTCGAACAGGGAAGAGACCCAGTACTTC. The encoded protein is CASSNREETQYF.

This clonotype was seen repeatedly, ten times or more. The rearrangement uses TRBV20-1 and TRBJ1-1; D might be TRBD1 (5 bases). CDR1 is DFQATT, CDR2 SNEGSKA, per germline (reference sequence). CDR3 length: 13 residues. As DNA, the CDR3 is TGCACCCATGGCGGGGGACCGGGCACTGAAGCTTTCTTT. Its translation: CTHGGGPGTEAFF.

CDR3: CSASAVQGAGDEQYF. DNA of the CDR3: TGCAGTGCTTCAGCGGTTCAGGGGGCAGGCGACGAGCAGTACTTC. The chain uses TRBV20-1 and TRBJ2-7, with 8 bases identical to TRBD1. V lost 5 bases and J lost 5; bases outside the gene matches: 14. Per germline, CDR1 DFQATT and CDR2 SNEGSKA (reference sequence). This CDR3 has 15 amino acids.

V is TRBV5-1 and J is TRBJ1-1; D uncertain. Germline V gives CDR1 SGHRS, CDR2 YFSETQ. Trimming cost V 0 bases and J 2 bases, with 14 bases left between them. The CDR3 spans 16 residues. The CDR3 protein is CASSLEHWAGNTEAFF. The CDR3 DNA sequence: TGCGCCAGCAGCTTGGAACATTGGGCAGGAAACACTGAAGCTTTCTTT.

For this clonotype: With a much larger clone just one base away, this may be a read error. This CDR3 reads CSARRPGSGVLAF. CDR3 nucleotide sequence: TGCAGTGCTAGAAGGCCGGGTTCTGGCGTCCTGGCTTTC. V usage is TRBV20-1 and J usage is TRBJ2-6; D gene unclear. The CDR3 has 13 residues. Germline values: CDR1 DFQATT, CDR2 SNEGSKA (reference sequence).

This clonotype was counted ten times or more. The V and J genes are TRBV20-1 and TRBJ1-1, with a weak D call TRBD1 (5 bases). With 3 bases removed from V and 10 bases from J, the gap between germline ends came to 21 bases. There are 14 residues in the CDR3. The germline gives CDR1 DFQATT, CDR2 SNEGSKA (reference sequence). The chain's CDR3 is CSASKQKGVLRAFF. The CDR3 nucleotides are TGCAGTGCTAGCAAACAAAAAGGGGTATTAAGAGCTTTCTTT.

This clonotype was recorded many times. The chain uses TRBV29-1 and TRBJ1-5; D possibly corresponds to TRBD1 (5 bases). V shed 2 bases and J shed 0 bases, with 20 bases lying between them. Germline V CDR1 and CDR2: SQVTM, ANQGSEA. CDR3 size: 18 residues. The CDR3 protein is CSVERKTVTYYSNQPQHF. In DNA, the CDR3 is TGCAGCGTTGAACGTAAGACAGTCACCTATTATAGCAATCAGCCCCAGCATTTT.

This clonotype was seen many times. The CDR3 DNA sequence: TGTGCCAGCAGCTCACGTAGGGACAGGGGCGTCTACGAGCAGTACTTC. It encodes CASSSRRDRGVYEQYF. V and J are TRBV5-5 and TRBJ2-7, with 10 bases aligning to TRBD1. Germline V gives CDR1 SGHKS, CDR2 YYEKEE (reference sequence). The ends lost 3 bases at V and 3 bases at J; junction bases unmatched: 9. The CDR3 contains 16 residues.

This clonotype was counted at least ten times. The chain carries TRBV6-5 and TRBJ1-5; D remains ambiguous. The ends were cut back, 4 bases at V and 6 bases at J, with 13 bases in the middle. This CDR3 is 14 amino acids long. Per germline, CDR1 MNHEY and CDR2 SVGAGI. CDR3 sequence: CASSSDGVGQPQHF. CDR3 in DNA: TGTGCCAGCAGTTCCGACGGGGTGGGTCAGCCCCAGCATTTT.

This clonotype was picked up many times. The V call is TRBV5-1, the J call TRBJ1-2; a weak D match, TRBD1 (6 bases). CDR1 and CDR2 (germline): SGHRS, YFSETQ. The CDR3 contains 14 residues. Trimming left V 0 bases short and J 4 bases short, with 10 bases between. CDR3 bases: TGCGCCAGCAGCTTGGCCGGGACATTCTATGGCTACACCTTC. Translated: CASSLAGTFYGYTF.

In its sample, this clonotype was seen many times. The chain employs TRBV5-6 and TRBJ1-2, with 7 bases aligning to TRBD1. The CDR3 is made up of 13 amino acids. Looked up from germline, CDR1 is SGHDT and CDR2 is YYEEEE. J was trimmed by 6 bases and V by 6 bases; bases with no gene match: 8. CDR3 DNA: TGTGCCAGCAACCATGACAGGGTTGATGGCTACACCTTC. Residues: CASNHDRVDGYTF.

In this sample, this clonotype turned up many times. V is TRBV4-1 and J is TRBJ2-5; TRBD2 might be the D (6 bases). The CDR3 sequence is 16 residues long. From germline, CDR1 is MGHRA and CDR2 YSYEKL. Deletions cut 4 bases from V and 0 bases from J, with 15 bases between. The CDR3 DNA reads TGCGCCAGCAGCCGAGCTGGCGGGGCGTACCAAGAGACCCAGTACTTC. Amino acids: CASSRAGGAYQETQYF.

This clonotype occurred many times. The chain has TRBV29-1 and TRBJ1-1; 8 bases match TRBD1. The CDR3 spans 12 residues. J was trimmed by 2 bases and V by 5 bases; bases with no gene match: 1. The germline CDR1 and CDR2 sequences are SQVTM and ANQGSEA. CDR3 loop: CSVSGGNTEAFF. The CDR3 DNA follows: TGCAGCGTTTCAGGGGGCAACACTGAAGCTTTCTTT.

This clonotype was detected ten times or more. CDR3 coding DNA: TGTGCCAGCAGCGAAGGGCCTTACACTGAAGCTTTCTTT. It encodes CASSEGPYTEAFF. The J gene is TRBJ1-1, the V gene TRBV11-2; D is unresolved. This CDR3 has 13 amino acids. Germline-derived CDR1 and CDR2 are SGHAT and FQNNGV. V shed 5 bases and J shed 3 bases, with 10 bases lying between them.

This clonotype was counted ten times or more. The V gene is TRBV12-3 or TRBV12-4, the J gene TRBJ1-1; D unclear. Trimming pared 5 bases from V and 4 bases from J, leaving 17 bases between. CDR3 length: 15 residues. As DNA, the CDR3 is TGTGCCAGCAGTCAAAGAGGGTGGGGAGGCACTGAAGCTTTCTTT. Translated, it gives CASSQRGWGGTEAFF.

V and J are TRBV28 and TRBJ1-3, with 8 nucleotides matching TRBD1. CDR3 length: 18 residues. The germline gives CDR1 MDHEN, CDR2 SYDVKM. The junction had 12 bases not matched to a gene; V was cut back by 5 bases and J by 0 bases. DNA of the CDR3: TGTGCCAGCAGTCAGGGGGCGCGATTTTCCTACTCTGGAAACACCATATATTTT. Translating gives CASSQGARFSYSGNTIYF.

The sample holds many counts of this clonotype. This rearrangement joins TRBV6-1 to TRBJ2-7, with D unresolved. The CDR3 covers 10 residues. The V gene's germline CDR1 is MNHNS and CDR2 SASEGT. V lost 8 bases and J 3 bases, leaving 5 bases between the germline ends. The CDR3, as DNA: TGTGCCAGCTCCTACTACGAGCAGTACTTC. Its translation: CASSYYEQYF.

This clonotype was detected many times. The chain recombines TRBV12-3 or TRBV12-4 with TRBJ1-2; 7 positions match TRBD1. The CDR3 length is 16 residues. V shed 8 bases, J shed 8 bases, and the junction held 20 bases outside the gene matches. The CDR3 nucleotides are TGTGCCAGCTCTCTCAGCTACAGGGGCGAAACGGACGGCTACACCTTC. This gives the protein CASSLSYRGETDGYTF.